The 13 T cell receptor beta chains below all came from one sample that was sequenced in a study of CD4 T cell repertoires in COVID-19. Sequencing used immunoSEQ multiplex PCR; TCRdb keeps in-frame clones, though not all of them. The sample shows about 25,000 clones, roughly 93% of them seen only once. No culture step preceded sequencing of the ex vivo isolated memory T cells. The sample was circulating follicular helper CD4+ T cells (cTfh) from blood, taken before the COVID-19 pandemic. The receptor source for this set is a human donor who had COVID-19.

The chain carries TRBV7-9 and TRBJ2-6; D is unresolved. Trimming cost V 1 base and J 8 bases, with 9 bases left between them. Germline CDR1 and CDR2: SEHNR and FQNEAQ (reference sequence). This CDR3 spans 14 amino acids. The CDR3 nucleotides are TGTGCCAGCAGCTTAGTGGCTGTCTCCAACGTCCTGACTTTC. Translation: CASSLVAVSNVLTF. The full variable domain, in which reference TRBV7-9 and TRBJ2-6 provide the parts outside the CDR3, is DTGVSQNPRHKITKRGQNVTFRCDPISEHNRLYWYRQTLGQGPEFLTYFQNEAQLEKSRLLSDRFSAERPKGSFSTLEIQRTEQGDSAMYLCASSLVAVSNVLTFGAGSRLTVL.

This chain links TRBV6-5 with TRBJ1-5; 9 nucleotides align to TRBD1. Germline trimming cut 5 bases from V and 3 bases from J; bases unmatched to any gene: 5. CDR1 and CDR2 (germline): MNHEY, SVGAGI. CDR3 length: 15 amino acids. In DNA form, the CDR3 reads TGTGCCAGCAGTGCACAGGGGGCCGTCAATCAGCCCCAGCATTTT. Protein sequence: CASSAQGAVNQPQHF.

The rearrangement links TRBV27 to TRBJ1-1; 7 bases fit TRBD1. The CDR3 sequence is 13 residues long. With V trimmed by 8 bases and J by 0 bases, 3 bases remained unmatched. CDR1 and CDR2 from the germline V gene are MNHEY and SMNVEV (reference sequence). Written as DNA, the CDR3 is TGTGCCAGCGCGGGGACAGTGAACACTGAAGCTTTCTTT. Translating gives CASAGTVNTEAFF.

This chain joins TRBV6-5 and TRBJ2-7; tentatively, D is TRBD1 (6 bases). This CDR3 has 13 amino acids. V was pared by 9 bases and J by 2 bases, with 14 bases between. Germline V lookup: CDR1 MNHEY, CDR2 SVGAGI. This CDR3 is CASSGDTPYEQYF. For the CDR3, the DNA is TGTGCCAGTTCCGGGGACACCCCCTACGAGCAGTACTTC.

The chain has TRBV6-5 and TRBJ2-1, with a possible D match to TRBD2 (5 bases). Germline V CDR1 and CDR2: MNHEY, SVGAGI. Trimming left V 4 bases short and J 7 bases short, with 11 bases between. This CDR3 is built from 13 residues. CDR3 loop: CASSLERGNEQFF. CDR3 bases: TGTGCCAGCAGTTTGGAACGGGGTAATGAGCAGTTCTTC.

The V gene is TRBV7-8, the J gene TRBJ1-4, with 9 nucleotides matching TRBD1. Per germline, CDR1 SGHVS and CDR2 FQNEAQ. The V segment lost 2 bases and the J segment 5 bases; nucleotides outside the gene matches: 3. This CDR3 comprises 15 residues. CDR3 sequence: CASSLLGTGNEKLFF. Here the CDR3 DNA reads TGTGCCAGCAGCTTATTAGGGACAGGGAATGAAAAACTGTTTTTT.

The rearrangement uses TRBV28 and TRBJ2-7, with D tentatively TRBD1 (7 bases). CDR1 and CDR2 (germline): MDHEN, SYDVKM. Trimming pared 6 bases from V and 5 bases from J, leaving 20 bases between. The CDR3 extends over 15 amino acids. The CDR3 DNA reads TGTGCCAGCAGCAGGGGGGACAAGGGGAGGAACGAGCAGTACTTC. Translated, it gives CASSRGDKGRNEQYF.

The chain has TRBV27 and TRBJ2-7; tentative D call: TRBD2 (6 bases). CDR3 size: 14 residues. Deletions cut 5 bases from V and 2 bases from J, with 13 bases between. CDR1 and CDR2 (germline): MNHEY, SMNVEV (reference sequence). This chain's CDR3 is CASSGDWPAYEQYF. CDR3 coding DNA: TGTGCCAGCAGTGGGGACTGGCCCGCCTACGAGCAGTACTTC.

This chain uses TRBV5-5 with TRBJ1-5; TRBD1 matches at 7 bases. CDR3 length equals 14 residues. Unmatched junction bases numbered 1, after V lost 0 bases and J lost 4 bases. Germline CDR1 SGHKS, CDR2 YYEKEE (reference sequence). As DNA, the CDR3 is TGTGCCAGCAGCTTGGAACAGGGGAATCAGCCCCAGCATTTT. Translation: CASSLEQGNQPQHF.

The chain combines TRBV5-6 with TRBJ1-2; D is uncertain. V lost 6 bases and J lost 7, with 10 bases in between. The length of the CDR3 is 11 residues. Germline V gene sequence: CDR1 SGHDT, CDR2 YYEEEE. The CDR3 is CASNDRGGYTF. The CDR3 coding sequence is TGTGCCAGCAACGATAGAGGTGGCTACACCTTC.

A single count supports this clone. The chain combines TRBV18 with TRBJ1-4; 7 bases match TRBD1. Germline CDR1 reads KGHSH; CDR2 reads LQKENI. The CDR3 has 16 amino acids. V gave up 2 bases and J gave up 8 bases; unmatched junction bases: 11. CDR3 sequence (DNA): TGTGCCAGCTCACCAACTTCGCCGGGACAGAAGGAAAAACTGTTTTTT. Translated, it gives CASSPTSPGQKEKLFF.

The sample holds one count of this clone. CDR3 nucleotide sequence: TGTGCCAGCAGCTCACAGGGTAATGAGCAGTTCTTC. This sequence encodes CASSSQGNEQFF. This sequence joins TRBV11-1 and TRBJ2-1; D may be TRBD1 (6 bases). Trimming removed 4 bases at V and 7 bases at J, with 8 bases between. Germline values: CDR1 SGHAT, CDR2 FQDESV (reference sequence). There are 12 residues in the CDR3.

The chain recombines TRBV18 with TRBJ1-2, with 9 bases that match TRBD1. Germline-derived CDR1 and CDR2 are KGHSH and LQKENI. This CDR3 spans 14 amino acids. With V trimmed by 8 bases and J by 8 bases, 12 bases remained unmatched. Written as DNA, the CDR3 is TGTGCCAGCACCCGGGACAGGGTTGCGGAAGGCTACACCTTC. Translated: CASTRDRVAEGYTF. Combining the CDR3 with reference TRBV18 and TRBJ1-2 gives the whole variable domain NAGVMQNPRHLVRRRGQEARLRCSPMKGHSHVYWYRQLPEEGLKFMVYLQKENIIDESGMPKERFSAEFPKEGPSILRIQQVVRGDSAAYFCASTRDRVAEGYTFGSGTRLTVV.